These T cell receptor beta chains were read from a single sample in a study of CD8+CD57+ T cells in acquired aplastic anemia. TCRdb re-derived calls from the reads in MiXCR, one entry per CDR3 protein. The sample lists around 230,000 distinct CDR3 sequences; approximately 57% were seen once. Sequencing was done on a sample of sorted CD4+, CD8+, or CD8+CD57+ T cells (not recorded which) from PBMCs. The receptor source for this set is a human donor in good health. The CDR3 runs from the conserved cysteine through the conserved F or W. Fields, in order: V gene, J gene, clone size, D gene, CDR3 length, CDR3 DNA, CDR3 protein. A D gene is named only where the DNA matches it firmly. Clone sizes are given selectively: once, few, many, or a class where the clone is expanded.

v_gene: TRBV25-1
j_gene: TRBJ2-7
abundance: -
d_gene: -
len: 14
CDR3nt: TGTGCCAGCAGTGAGGGGGGTACTAGGTACGAGCAGTACTTC
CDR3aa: CASSEGGTRYEQYF

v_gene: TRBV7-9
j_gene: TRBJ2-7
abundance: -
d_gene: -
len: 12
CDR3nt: TGTGCCAGCAGTCCAGGGGACGACGAGCAGTACTTC
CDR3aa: CASSPGDDEQYF

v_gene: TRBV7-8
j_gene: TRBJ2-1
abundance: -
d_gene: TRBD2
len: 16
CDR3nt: TGTGCCAGCAGCTTCCTTAGCGGGGGAGCGTACAATGAGCAGTTCTTC
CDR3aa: CASSFLSGGAYNEQFF

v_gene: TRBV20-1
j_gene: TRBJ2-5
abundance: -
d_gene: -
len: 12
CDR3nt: TGCAGTGCTAGTCGTCCAGAAGAAACCCAGTACTTC
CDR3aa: CSASRPEETQYF

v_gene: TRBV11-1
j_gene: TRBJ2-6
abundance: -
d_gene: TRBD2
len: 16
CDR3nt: TGTGCCAGCAGGGGAGGGGCAGGCTCTGGGGCCAACGTCCTGACTTTC
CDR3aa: CASRGGAGSGANVLTF

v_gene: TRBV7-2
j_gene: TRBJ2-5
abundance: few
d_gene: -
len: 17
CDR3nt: TGTGCCAGCAGCACCCAAACCTGGACAGAGCCTAAAGAGACCCAGTACTTC
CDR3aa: CASSTQTWTEPKETQYF

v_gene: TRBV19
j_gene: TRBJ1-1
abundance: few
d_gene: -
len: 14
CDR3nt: TGTGCCAGTAGTTTTCGTGAGAAAAGCACTGAAGCTTTCTTT
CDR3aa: CASSFREKSTEAFF

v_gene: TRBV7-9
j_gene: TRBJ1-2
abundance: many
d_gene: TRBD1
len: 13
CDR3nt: TGTGCCAGCAGCTCCGGGACAGTAAACGGCTACACCTTC
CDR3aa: CASSSGTVNGYTF

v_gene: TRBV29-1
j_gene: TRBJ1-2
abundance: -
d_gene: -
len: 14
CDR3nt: TGCAGCACGGAAGATGCGGAACAGAACTATGGCTACACCTTC
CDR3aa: CSTEDAEQNYGYTF

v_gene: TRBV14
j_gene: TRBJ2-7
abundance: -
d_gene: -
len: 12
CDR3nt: TGTGCCGGCAGCCAAGCTGGGGGTGAGCAGTACTTC
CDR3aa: CAGSQAGGEQYF

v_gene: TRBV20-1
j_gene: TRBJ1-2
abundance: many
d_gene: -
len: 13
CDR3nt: TGCAGTGCACCGGGCCATTCAAACTATGGCTACACCTTC
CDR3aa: CSAPGHSNYGYTF

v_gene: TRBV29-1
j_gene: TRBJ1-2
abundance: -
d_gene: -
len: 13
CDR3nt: TGCAGCGCTAGGGATACAGGGTCCTATGGCTACACCTTC
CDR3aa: CSARDTGSYGYTF

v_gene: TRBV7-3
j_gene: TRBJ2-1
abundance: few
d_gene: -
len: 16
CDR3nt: TGTGCCAGCAGCTCTCAAAGGGGACTGGGTGACAATGAGCAGTTCTTC
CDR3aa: CASSSQRGLGDNEQFF

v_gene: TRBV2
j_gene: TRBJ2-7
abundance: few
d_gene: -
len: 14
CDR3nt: TGTGCCAGCAGTGAACGGACGGCCGCCTACGAGCAGTACTTC
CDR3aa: CASSERTAAYEQYF

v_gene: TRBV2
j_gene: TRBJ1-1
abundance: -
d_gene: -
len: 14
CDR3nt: TGTGCCAGCAGTGAAGCAGGTTTGTCAATCGAAGCTTTCTTT
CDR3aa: CASSEAGLSIEAFF

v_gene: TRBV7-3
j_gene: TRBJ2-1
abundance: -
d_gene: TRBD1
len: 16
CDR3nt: TGCGCCAGCAGCCAAGAGAAGACAGGGGGCTACAATGAGCAGTTCTTC
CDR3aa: CASSQEKTGGYNEQFF